This T cell receptor (beta chain) was sequenced for a study of CD8+ T cells in alopecia areata. Study summary: The study gave tofacitinib for 6 to 18 months, then 6 months off drug.

This clone was detected only a few times. TCR sequencing used cDNA made by reverse transcription of extracted RNA. The protocol was immunoSEQ multiplex PCR, while the TCRdb copy is restricted to in-frame clones and leaves out a portion. Of about 220,000 clones listed, about 58% are singletons. Germline CDR1 SQVTM, CDR2 ANQGSEA. The trim removed 6 bases at V and 4 bases at J, leaving 10 bases unmatched. The CDR3 loop spans 14 amino acids. Documented treatment: oral pan-JAK inhibitor, 5-10 mg twice daily. The genes are TRBV29-1 and TRBJ2-3; 7 positions match TRBD1. Sequences were derived from CD4+ T cells sorted from blood, sampled at week 4, from a patient treated with tofacitinib. This TCR came from a human donor with alopecia areata. In DNA, the CDR3 is TGCAGCGTGAGGGGCAGGGGGTTCGCAGATACGCAGTATTTT. Residues: CSVRGRGFADTQYF.